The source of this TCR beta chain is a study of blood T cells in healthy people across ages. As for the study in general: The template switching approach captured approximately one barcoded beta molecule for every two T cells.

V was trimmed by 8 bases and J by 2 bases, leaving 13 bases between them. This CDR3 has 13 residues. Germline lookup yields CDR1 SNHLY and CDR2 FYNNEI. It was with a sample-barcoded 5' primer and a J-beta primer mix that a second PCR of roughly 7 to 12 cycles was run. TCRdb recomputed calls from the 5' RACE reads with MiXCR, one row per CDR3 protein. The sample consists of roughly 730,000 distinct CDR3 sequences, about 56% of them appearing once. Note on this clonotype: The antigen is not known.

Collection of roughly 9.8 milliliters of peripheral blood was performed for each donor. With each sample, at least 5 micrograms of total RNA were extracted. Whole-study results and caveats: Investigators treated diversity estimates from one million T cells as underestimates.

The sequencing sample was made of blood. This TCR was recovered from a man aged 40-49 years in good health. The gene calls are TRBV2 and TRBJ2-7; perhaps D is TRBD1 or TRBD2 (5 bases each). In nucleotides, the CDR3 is TGTGCCAGCTTGAGGGGCACCGCCTACGAGCAGTACTTC. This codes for CASLRGTAYEQYF. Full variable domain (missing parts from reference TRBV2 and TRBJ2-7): EPEVTQTPSHQVTQMGQEVILRCVPISNHLYFYWYRQILGQKVEFLVSFYNNEISEKSEIFDDQFSVERPDGSNFTLKIRSTKLEDSAMYFCASLRGTAYEQYFGPGTRLTVT.